This passage covers 32 T cell receptor beta chains from one sample sequenced in a study of blood T cell repertoires in COVID-19. Profiling relied on immunoSEQ multiplex PCR, and the TCRdb table lists in-frame clones only, not all of them. This sample carries over 200,000 clones, 84% of them seen once, and the ten largest clones take around a sixth. The sequenced sample was peripheral blood. The receptor set was obtained from a woman of 80 years or more with active or convalescent COVID-19.

The chain joins TRBV7-3 to TRBJ2-1, with D possibly being TRBD2 (5 bases). Germline lookup yields CDR1 SGHTA and CDR2 FQGTGA. Trimming left V 2 bases short and J 10 bases short, with 9 bases between. The CDR3 length is 12 residues. The DNA of the CDR3 is TGTGCCAGCAGCTTACAAGGAGGAGAGCAGTTCTTC. As protein: CASSLQGGEQFF.

CDR3 coding DNA: TGTGCCAGCAGCTATACAGGGAACACTGAAGCTTTCTTT. It is translated as CASSYTGNTEAFF. The chain combines TRBV7-8 with TRBJ1-1, with TRBD1 as a possible D gene (5 bases). Deletions cut 4 bases from V and 1 base from J, with 7 bases between. The CDR3 runs 13 residues. CDR1 is SGHVS and CDR2 is FQNEAQ in the germline V gene.

This chain uses TRBV30 with TRBJ1-5, with 8 bases that match TRBD1. The junction had 3 bases not matched to a gene; V was cut back by 0 bases and J by 2 bases. The CDR3 is 15 amino acids. Germline assignment: CDR1 GTSNPN and CDR2 SVGIG (reference sequence). DNA for the CDR3: TGTGCCTGGAGTGTACAGGGACAGGGCAATCAGCCCCAGCATTTT. Translated: CAWSVQGQGNQPQHF.

This clone was observed a few times. The V call is TRBV20-1, the J call TRBJ1-5, with TRBD1 matching 7 bases. V dropped 3 bases and J dropped 0; count of bases not matched to a gene: 2. The V gene's germline CDR1 is DFQATT and CDR2 SNEGSKA (reference sequence). The CDR3 is 14 residues long. The CDR3 reads CSASTGDSNQPQHF. As DNA, the CDR3 is TGCAGTGCTAGTACAGGGGATAGCAATCAGCCCCAGCATTTT.

About this clone itself: This sample also contains other DNA sequences that code for the same CDR3. J is TRBJ1-2 and V is TRBV7-2, with D possibly being TRBD1 (6 bases). Germline V CDR1 and CDR2: SGHTA, FQGNSA. Trimming cost V 5 bases and J 1 base, with 8 bases left between them. This CDR3 has 13 residues. The CDR3 bases are TGTGCCAGCAGCCTACAGGGTAACTATGGCTACACCTTC. It is translated as CASSLQGNYGYTF.

V and J are TRBV12-3 or TRBV12-4 and TRBJ2-2; the D gene is possibly TRBD2 (5 bases). V lost 6 bases and J 5 bases, leaving 10 bases between the germline ends. The CDR3 covers 13 residues. CDR3 residues: CASRTSGTGELFF. In DNA, the CDR3 is TGTGCCAGCAGAACCTCGGGGACCGGGGAGCTGTTTTTT.

This chain links TRBV6-5 with TRBJ2-7; TRBD2 matches at 9 bases. CDR1 is MNHEY and CDR2 is SVGAGI in the germline V gene. V was pared by 5 bases and J by 7 bases, with 9 bases of the junction left unmatched. This CDR3 is 14 amino acids long. The CDR3 spells CASSRGSGGTEQYF. CDR3 nucleotide sequence: TGTGCCAGCAGTCGGGGTAGCGGGGGTACGGAGCAGTACTTC.

This clone was recorded a few times. The CDR3 nucleotides are TGTGCCAGCAGCCTAAAAGGACAGGAGGCTAATGAAAAACTGTTTTTT. Translated, it gives CASSLKGQEANEKLFF. The chain joins TRBV3-1 (or the pseudogene TRBV3-2) to TRBJ1-4, with TRBD1 matching 7 bases. CDR3 size: 16 residues. The germline CDR1 and CDR2 sequences are LGHDT and YNNKEL (reference sequence). The J segment lost 3 bases and the V segment lost 4 bases, leaving 8 bases of the junction unmatched.

The V and J genes are TRBV28 and TRBJ1-1; TRBD1 might be the D (5 bases). Germline CDR1 is MDHEN and CDR2 is SYDVKM. V lost 4 bases, J lost 0 bases, and 21 bases lay in between. The length of the CDR3 is 18 residues. CDR3 protein: CASSSPRRSGRMNTEAFF. The CDR3 DNA reads TGTGCCAGCAGTTCGCCCCGTAGGTCAGGGCGAATGAACACTGAAGCTTTCTTT.

The chain recombines TRBV19 with TRBJ2-7, with D tentatively TRBD1 (6 bases). Germline CDR1 reads LNHDA; CDR2 reads SQIVND (reference sequence). The CDR3 contains 13 residues. Trimming cost V 7 bases and J 1 base, with 11 bases left between them. This CDR3 is CASMAGASYEQYF. As DNA, the CDR3 is TGTGCCAGTATGGCAGGGGCGTCCTACGAGCAGTACTTC.

The chain employs TRBV2 and TRBJ1-1; D is undetermined. V lost 8 bases, J lost 1 base, and 11 bases lay in between. The CDR3 has 13 amino acids. CDR1 and CDR2 (germline): SNHLY, FYNNEI. Here the CDR3 DNA reads TGTGCCAGCTCCCAAGACAAGAACACTGAAGCTTTCTTT. Translating gives CASSQDKNTEAFF.

This rearrangement joins TRBV2 to TRBJ2-5; TRBD1 agrees at 9 bases. The trim removed 6 bases at V and 3 bases at J, leaving 29 bases unmatched. Germline V lookup: CDR1 SNHLY, CDR2 FYNNEI. This CDR3 is 22 amino acids long. Here the CDR3 DNA reads TGTGCCAGCAGCGAGATAGGGGGACAGGGCGGGGTACGAGGGCCAAAAAAAGAGACCCAGTACTTC. Protein product: CASSEIGGQGGVRGPKKETQYF. Based on the CDR3 plus reference TRBV2 and TRBJ2-5, the full variable domain is EPEVTQTPSHQVTQMGQEVILRCVPISNHLYFYWYRQILGQKVEFLVSFYNNEISEKSEIFDDQFSVERPDGSNFTLKIRSTKLEDSAMYFCASSEIGGQGGVRGPKKETQYFGPGTRLLVL.

This clone was observed once. CDR3 sequence reads: CASSLRGTSGNEQFF. In DNA, the CDR3 is TGTGCCAGCAGCTTAAGGGGGACTAGTGGCAATGAGCAGTTCTTC. The chain carries TRBV7-2 and TRBJ2-1; 8 bases align to TRBD2. The germline V gene has CDR1 SGHTA and CDR2 FQGNSA. The V gene end was trimmed by 2 bases and the J gene end by 6 bases; junction bases not matched to a gene: 6. This CDR3 has 15 residues.

This clone was seen more than once but under ten times. The chain is built from TRBV2 and TRBJ2-7; 7 nucleotides match TRBD2. V lost 2 bases, J lost 5 bases, and 9 bases stayed unmatched. Germline CDR1 SNHLY, CDR2 FYNNEI. This CDR3 comprises 15 residues. The CDR3 DNA reads as TGTGCCAGCAGTGAAAGGTTAGCGGGCACGAACGAGCAGTACTTC. Residues: CASSERLAGTNEQYF.

V gene TRBV4-3 combines with J gene TRBJ2-7; 7 nucleotides agree with TRBD1. CDR3 length: 16 amino acids. The germline CDR1 and CDR2 sequences are LGHNA and YSLEER. V was pared by 5 bases and J by 3 bases, with 13 bases of the junction left unmatched. CDR3 sequence (DNA): TGCGCCAGCAGCTTGAAGACAGGGAGTGAGGACTACGAGCAGTACTTC. This codes for CASSLKTGSEDYEQYF.

DNA for the CDR3: TGTGCCTGGAGCGCTCGGGGAACTAATGAAAAACTGTTTTTT. It yields the protein CAWSARGTNEKLFF. This rearrangement joins TRBV30 to TRBJ1-4; the D is unclear. V was trimmed by 3 bases and J by 1 base, leaving 9 bases between them. Germline CDR1 reads GTSNPN; CDR2 reads SVGIG (reference sequence). CDR3 length equals 14 residues.

This chain connects TRBV5-6 to TRBJ1-5; 8 bases align to TRBD1. The V gene end was trimmed by 4 bases and the J gene end by 1 base; junction bases not matched to a gene: 7. Looked up from germline, CDR1 is SGHDT and CDR2 is YYEEEE. The CDR3 runs 16 residues. The chain's CDR3 is CASSPGQGRSNQPQHF. For the CDR3, the DNA is TGTGCCAGCAGCCCAGGACAGGGTAGGAGCAATCAGCCCCAGCATTTT.

V and J are TRBV2 and TRBJ1-1; 7 nucleotides align to TRBD1. V trimming: 9 bases; J trimming: 6 bases; junction bases outside the gene matches: 16. Germline CDR1 is SNHLY and CDR2 is FYNNEI. This CDR3 is built from 15 residues. The CDR3 DNA follows: TGTGCCAGTCGACAGGGAAGGGCTTGGCATTCTGAAGCTTTCTTT. The encoded protein is CASRQGRAWHSEAFF.

As to this clone: The junction does not match germline at one end; this may be a read error. This rearrangement joins TRBV6-2 or TRBV6-3 to TRBJ1-1, with 7 positions matching TRBD1. Germline loops: CDR1 MNHEY, CDR2 SVGEGT. There are 12 residues in the CDR3. DNA for the CDR3: TGTGCCAGCAGTTACGAATTTTCGGGACAGACCTTT. The encoded protein is CASSYEFSGQTF.

The chain recombines TRBV6-1 with TRBJ1-2, with D unclear. This CDR3 has 17 residues. Germline CDR1 is MNHNS and CDR2 is SASEGT. Deletions cut 4 bases from V and 8 bases from J, with 26 bases between. The CDR3 here is CASSVSEWGFAGEGYTF. Here the CDR3 DNA reads TGTGCCAGCAGTGTGTCCGAGTGGGGTTTCGCCGGGGAGGGCTACACCTTC.

This chain joins TRBV24-1 and TRBJ2-2; 8 bases map to TRBD1. J was trimmed by 7 bases and V by 6 bases; bases with no gene match: 9. Looked up from germline, CDR1 is KGHDR and CDR2 is SFDVKD. The CDR3 has 15 residues. The CDR3 loop reads CATSPDTQGDGELFF. CDR3 sequence (DNA): TGTGCCACCAGTCCCGATACACAGGGGGACGGGGAGCTGTTTTTT.

The chain links TRBV7-2 to TRBJ1-1; D gene unclear. This CDR3 region has 13 residues. CDR1 is SGHTA, CDR2 FQGNSA, per germline. Trimming removed 4 bases from V and 5 bases from J, with 11 bases in between. The CDR3 reads CASSYDPGTEAFF. The CDR3 nucleotides are TGTGCCAGCAGCTATGACCCAGGTACTGAAGCTTTCTTT.

The V call is TRBV5-1, the J call TRBJ2-2; D possibly corresponds to TRBD1 (5 bases). Per germline, CDR1 SGHRS and CDR2 YFSETQ. V lost 0 bases and J lost 0, with 6 bases in between. CDR3 size: 15 residues. The CDR3 DNA reads as TGCGCCAGCAGCTTGGGACAGCCGAACACCGGGGAGCTGTTTTTT. Translating gives CASSLGQPNTGELFF. The variable domain in full, with the rest retrieved from reference TRBV5-1 and TRBJ2-2, is KAGVTQTPRYLIKTRGQQVTLSCSPISGHRSVSWYQQTPGQGLQFLFEYFSETQRNKGNFPGRFSGRQFSNSRSEMNVSTLELGDSALYLCASSLGQPNTGELFFGEGSRLTVL.

This chain links TRBV7-2 with TRBJ2-7, with TRBD1 identical over 7 bases. The J segment lost 3 bases and the V segment lost 4 bases, leaving 9 bases of the junction unmatched. The CDR3 loop spans 15 amino acids. Per germline, CDR1 SGHTA and CDR2 FQGNSA. The CDR3 bases are TGTGCCAGCAGCTCGCACAGGGGCAGGATCTACGAGCAGTACTTC. It specifies CASSSHRGRIYEQYF.

The chain has TRBV21-1 and TRBJ2-4; the table's D call of TRBD1 was not tested on the DNA. TRBV21-1 is shown as a pseudogene. The CDR3 loop spans 13 amino acids. In DNA form, the CDR3 reads TGTGCCAGCGTGGACAGGGTCAAAAACATTCAGTACTTC. This sequence encodes CASVDRVKNIQYF.

This chain connects TRBV7-2 to TRBJ2-7; 7 bases match TRBD1. CDR3 length: 16 residues. V lost 1 base and J lost 2; bases outside the gene matches: 8. CDR1 and CDR2 from the germline V gene are SGHTA and FQGNSA. Here the CDR3 DNA reads TGTGCCAGCAGCTTAGGGAGACCAGGGGGACCCTACGAGCAGTACTTC. Its translation is CASSLGRPGGPYEQYF.

This chain joins TRBV4-3 and TRBJ2-3; D may be TRBD1 (6 bases). This CDR3 region has 15 residues. CDR1 is LGHNA and CDR2 is YSLEER in the germline V gene. Trimming pared 4 bases from V and 1 base from J, leaving 12 bases between. Here the CDR3 DNA reads TGCGCCAGCAGCCCCACAGGGATAGGCACAGATACGCAGTATTTT. Translated: CASSPTGIGTDTQYF.

The chain has TRBV6-5 and TRBJ1-2, with D hard to call. Germline assignment: CDR1 MNHEY and CDR2 SVGAGI. The CDR3 is made up of 15 amino acids. The germline V and J ends were trimmed by 4 bases and 4 bases, with 16 bases remaining between them. This chain's CDR3 is CASSSTGSVGYGYTF. The CDR3, as DNA: TGTGCCAGCAGTTCAACCGGGTCCGTAGGCTATGGCTACACCTTC.

The chain carries TRBV3-1 (or the pseudogene TRBV3-2) and TRBJ2-5, with TRBD1 as a possible D gene (6 bases). This CDR3 contains 14 residues. Deletions cut 6 bases from V and 3 bases from J, with 14 bases between. CDR1 and CDR2 (germline): LGHDT, YNNKEL (reference sequence). The DNA of the CDR3 is TGTGCCAGCAGTCCTAGACCAGGGGAAGAGACCCAGTACTTC. Amino acids: CASSPRPGEETQYF.

This chain connects TRBV11-2 to TRBJ2-5, with D uncertain. This CDR3 is built from 16 residues. The germline gives CDR1 SGHAT, CDR2 FQNNGV. The V end was cut by 3 bases, the J end by 1 base, with 15 bases between. The CDR3 bases are TGTGCCAGCAGCTTGTCCCCAGCGAGATCCCAAGAGACCCAGTACTTC. Translated: CASSLSPARSQETQYF. The full variable domain, rest sourced from reference TRBV11-2 and TRBJ2-5, is EAGVAQSPRYKIIEKRQSVAFWCNPISGHATLYWYQQILGQGPKLLIQFQNNGVVDDSQLPKDRFSAERLKGVDSTLKIQPAKLEDSAVYLCASSLSPARSQETQYFGPGTRLLVL.

The chain combines TRBV27 with TRBJ2-5; D gene ambiguous. Per the germline V gene, CDR1 is MNHEY and CDR2 is SMNVEV (reference sequence). Trimming pared 3 bases from V and 0 bases from J, leaving 5 bases between. The CDR3 spans 13 residues. The CDR3 DNA reads TGTGCCAGCAGTTTCTCGTACCAAGAGACCCAGTACTTC. Protein: CASSFSYQETQYF.

The chain has TRBV7-2 and TRBJ1-4; D not resolved. The CDR3 covers 13 residues. Germline V gene lookup returns CDR1 SGHTA and CDR2 FQGNSA. V was cut by 3 bases and J by 4 bases, with 6 bases left in between. CDR3 in amino acids: CASSFLINEKLFF. The CDR3 DNA follows: TGTGCCAGCAGCTTCTTAATTAATGAAAAACTGTTTTTT.